Below, 9 T cell receptor beta chains from the same sample are listed, as sequenced in a study of human T cells and chemical hapten exposure. Time point given: pre-sensitization, week 0. Treatment in this sample: therapeutic diphenylcyclopropenone sensitization with weekly scalp DPC. TCRdb ran MiXCR on the RACE reads and lists one entry per CDR3 protein. Among around 380,000 distinct CDR3 sequences listed, around 5.5% were seen once. Specimen: whole blood, collected in connection with sensitization to the hapten diphenylcyclopropenone (DPC). The receptors originated from a woman younger than 35 with alopecia areata. Some clones in this sample may be carry-over from other donors' samples.

This clonotype was observed a handful of times. The chain carries TRBV13 and TRBJ2-7, with TRBD1 matching over 9 bases. Trimming removed 0 bases from V and 6 bases from J; junction bases left unmatched: 3. The germline CDR1 and CDR2 sequences are PRHDT and FYEKMQ (reference sequence). CDR3 length: 14 amino acids. CDR3 protein: CASSLGTGGAEQYF. In DNA, the CDR3 is TGTGCCAGCAGCTTAGGGACAGGGGGTGCCGAGCAGTACTTC.

This clonotype was seen a few times. The chain links TRBV20-1 to TRBJ2-7; D might be TRBD2 (5 bases). The germline CDR1 and CDR2 sequences are DFQATT and SNEGSKA (reference sequence). The CDR3 is 12 amino acids. V was cut by 0 bases and J by 4 bases, with 7 bases left in between. This CDR3 is CSAREREYEQYF. The CDR3 coding sequence is TGCAGTGCTAGAGAAAGGGAGTACGAGCAGTACTTC.

This clonotype was found many times. Mismatch with germline at one junction end may stem from a read error. V usage is TRBV20-1 and J usage is TRBJ2-3; D unclear. CDR3 length equals 14 residues. Germline V lookup: CDR1 DFQATT, CDR2 SNEGSKA (reference sequence). CDR3 sequence (DNA): TGCAGTGCTAGAGATTCGCAGCCCACAGACACGCAGTATTTT. It encodes CSARDSQPTDTQYF.

CDR3: CAIRTGMNTEAFF. In DNA, the CDR3 is TGTGCCATCAGGACGGGCATGAACACTGAAGCTTTCTTT. This chain links TRBV6-5 with TRBJ1-1; D uncertain. Germline V gene sequence: CDR1 MNHEY, CDR2 SVGAGI. The length of the CDR3 is 13 residues. The germline V and J ends were trimmed by 10 bases and 0 bases, with 12 bases remaining between them.

This clonotype was detected ten times or more. This chain uses TRBV12-3 or TRBV12-4 with TRBJ2-1; TRBD1 is a possible D gene (5 bases). The CDR3 runs to 15 residues. V gave up 6 bases and J gave up 2 bases, with 14 bases separating them. The DNA for the CDR3 is TGTGCCAGCAGCCCCGGCCAGGGCGCCTACAATGAGCAGTTCTTC. Its protein product is CASSPGQGAYNEQFF.

This clonotype was observed at least ten times. The chain employs TRBV4-3 and TRBJ1-5; D remains unclear. Trimming pared 1 base from V and 6 bases from J, leaving 7 bases between. Germline V gives CDR1 LGHNA, CDR2 YSLEER. The CDR3 runs to 13 residues. The CDR3, as DNA: TGCGCCAGCAGCCAAGGAGTGAGTCAGCCCCAGCATTTT. Protein: CASSQGVSQPQHF.

This clonotype appeared a few times. The chain couples TRBV6-2 or TRBV6-3 to TRBJ2-3; D may be TRBD1 (5 bases). Trimming pared 5 bases from V and 2 bases from J, leaving 11 bases between. The germline V gene encodes CDR1 MNHEY and CDR2 SVGEGT. This CDR3 region has 14 residues. CDR3 loop: CASSATGPTDTQYF. For the CDR3, the DNA is TGTGCCAGCAGTGCTACAGGCCCCACAGATACGCAGTATTTT.

The chain carries TRBV7-9 and TRBJ1-5; D perhaps matches TRBD1 (5 bases). The V gene's germline CDR1 is SEHNR and CDR2 FQNEAQ (reference sequence). There are 12 residues in the CDR3. Trimming pared 8 bases from V and 5 bases from J, leaving 10 bases between. The DNA for the CDR3 is TGTGCCAGCGGTGCGGGGGATCAGCCCCAGCATTTT. Its translation: CASGAGDQPQHF.

Many counts were recorded for this clonotype. This chain links TRBV5-1 with TRBJ2-7, with D perhaps being TRBD1 or TRBD2 (5 bases each). V shed 3 bases and J shed 3 bases, with 13 bases lying between them. This CDR3 is 14 amino acids long. Germline loops: CDR1 SGHRS, CDR2 YFSETQ. CDR3 DNA: TGCGCCAGCAGCTCGATGACAGACTACTACGAGCAGTACTTC. It yields the protein CASSSMTDYYEQYF.